This note documents a single TCR beta chain sequence. Assay used: immunoSEQ multiplex PCR; TCRdb lists only in-frame clones, some missing. Counted here are under 400,000 clones, 88% occurring once; the ten biggest clones make up around 0.92%. This entry belongs to a study of blood T cell repertoires in COVID-19. The wider study: T cells, B-cell-depleted T cells, or PBMCs supplied cDNA or gDNA.

Clinical history reported by participants formed the basis on which cohorts were assigned. Up to 2 weeks before entering the study, exposed participants had met a COVID-19 case. This CDR3 has 16 residues. J was trimmed by 7 bases and V by 7 bases; bases with no gene match: 15. Germline assignment: CDR1 GTSNPN and CDR2 SVGIG (reference sequence). V gene TRBV30 combines with J gene TRBJ2-2; TRBD1 agrees at 10 bases. This clonotype originated in a woman under 40 who had been exposed to COVID-19. The sample was PBMCs or T cells enriched from blood (not recorded which). The CDR3 nucleotides are TGTGCCTACTTCATAAGGGGACAGGGGTACGTCGGGGAGCTGTTTTTT. Translating it yields CAYFIRGQGYVGELFF.